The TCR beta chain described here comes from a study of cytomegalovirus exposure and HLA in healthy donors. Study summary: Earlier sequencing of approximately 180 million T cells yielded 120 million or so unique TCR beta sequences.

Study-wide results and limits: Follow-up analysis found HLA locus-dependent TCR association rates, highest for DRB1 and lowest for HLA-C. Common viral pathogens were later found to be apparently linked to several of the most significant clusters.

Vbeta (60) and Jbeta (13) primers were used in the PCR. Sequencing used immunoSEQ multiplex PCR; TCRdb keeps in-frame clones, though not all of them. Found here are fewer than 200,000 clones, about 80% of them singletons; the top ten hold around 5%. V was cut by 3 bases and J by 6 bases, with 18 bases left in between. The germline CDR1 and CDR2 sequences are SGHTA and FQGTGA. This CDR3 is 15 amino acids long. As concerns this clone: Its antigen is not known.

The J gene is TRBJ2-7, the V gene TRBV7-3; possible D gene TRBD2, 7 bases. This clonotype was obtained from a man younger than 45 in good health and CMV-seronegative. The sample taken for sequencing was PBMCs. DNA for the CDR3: TGTGCCAGCAGCTTCTCAAGGGCAGGGGAGGGCGAGCAGTACTTC. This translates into CASSFSRAGEGEQYF.